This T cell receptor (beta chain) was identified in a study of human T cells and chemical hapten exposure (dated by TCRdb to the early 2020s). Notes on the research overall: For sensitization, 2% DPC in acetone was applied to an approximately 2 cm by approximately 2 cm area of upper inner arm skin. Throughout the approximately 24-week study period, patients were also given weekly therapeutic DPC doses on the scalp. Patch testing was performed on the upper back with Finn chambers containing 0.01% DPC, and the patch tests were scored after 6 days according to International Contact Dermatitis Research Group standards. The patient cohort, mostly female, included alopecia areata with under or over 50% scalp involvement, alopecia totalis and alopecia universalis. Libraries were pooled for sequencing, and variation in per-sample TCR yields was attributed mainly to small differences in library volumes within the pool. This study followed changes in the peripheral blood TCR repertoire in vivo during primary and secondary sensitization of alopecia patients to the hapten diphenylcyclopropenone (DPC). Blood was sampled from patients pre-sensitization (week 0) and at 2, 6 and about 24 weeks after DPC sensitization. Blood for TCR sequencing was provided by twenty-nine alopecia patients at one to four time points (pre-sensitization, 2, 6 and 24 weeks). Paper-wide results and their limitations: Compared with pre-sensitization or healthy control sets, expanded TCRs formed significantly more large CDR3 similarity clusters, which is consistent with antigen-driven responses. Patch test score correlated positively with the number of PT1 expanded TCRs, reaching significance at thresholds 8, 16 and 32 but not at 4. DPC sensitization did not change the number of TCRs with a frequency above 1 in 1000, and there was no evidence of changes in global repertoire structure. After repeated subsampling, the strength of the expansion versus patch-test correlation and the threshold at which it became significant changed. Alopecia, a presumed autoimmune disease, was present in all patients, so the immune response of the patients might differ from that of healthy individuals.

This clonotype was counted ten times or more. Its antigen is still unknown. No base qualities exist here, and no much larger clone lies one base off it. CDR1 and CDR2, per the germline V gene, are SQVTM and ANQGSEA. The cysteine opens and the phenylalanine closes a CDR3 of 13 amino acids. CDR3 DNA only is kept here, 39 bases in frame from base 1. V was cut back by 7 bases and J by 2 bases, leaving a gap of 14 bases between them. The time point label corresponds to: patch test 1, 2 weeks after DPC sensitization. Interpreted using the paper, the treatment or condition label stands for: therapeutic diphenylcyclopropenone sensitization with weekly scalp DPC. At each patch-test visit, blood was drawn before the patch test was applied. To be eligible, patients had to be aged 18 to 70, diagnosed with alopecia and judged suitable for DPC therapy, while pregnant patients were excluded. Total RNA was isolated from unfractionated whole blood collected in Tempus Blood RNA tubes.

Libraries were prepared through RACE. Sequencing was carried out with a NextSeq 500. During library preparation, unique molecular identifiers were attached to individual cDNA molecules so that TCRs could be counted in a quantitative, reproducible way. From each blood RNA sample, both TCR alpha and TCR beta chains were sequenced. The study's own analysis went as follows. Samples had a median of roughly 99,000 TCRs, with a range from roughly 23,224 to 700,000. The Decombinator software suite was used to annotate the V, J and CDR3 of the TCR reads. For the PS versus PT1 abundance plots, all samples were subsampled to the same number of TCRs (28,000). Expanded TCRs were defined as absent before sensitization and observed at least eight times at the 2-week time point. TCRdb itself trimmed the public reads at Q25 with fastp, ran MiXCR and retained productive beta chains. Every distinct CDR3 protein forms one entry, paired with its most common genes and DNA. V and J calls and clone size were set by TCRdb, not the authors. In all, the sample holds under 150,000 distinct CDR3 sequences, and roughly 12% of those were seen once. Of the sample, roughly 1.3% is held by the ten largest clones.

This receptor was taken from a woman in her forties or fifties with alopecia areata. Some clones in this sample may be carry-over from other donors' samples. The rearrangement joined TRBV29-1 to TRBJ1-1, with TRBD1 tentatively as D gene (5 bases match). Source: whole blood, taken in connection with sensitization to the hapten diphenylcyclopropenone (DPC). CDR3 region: CSAHGQANTEAFF. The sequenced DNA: TGCAGCGCTCACGGACAAGCTAACACTGAAGCTTTCTTT.